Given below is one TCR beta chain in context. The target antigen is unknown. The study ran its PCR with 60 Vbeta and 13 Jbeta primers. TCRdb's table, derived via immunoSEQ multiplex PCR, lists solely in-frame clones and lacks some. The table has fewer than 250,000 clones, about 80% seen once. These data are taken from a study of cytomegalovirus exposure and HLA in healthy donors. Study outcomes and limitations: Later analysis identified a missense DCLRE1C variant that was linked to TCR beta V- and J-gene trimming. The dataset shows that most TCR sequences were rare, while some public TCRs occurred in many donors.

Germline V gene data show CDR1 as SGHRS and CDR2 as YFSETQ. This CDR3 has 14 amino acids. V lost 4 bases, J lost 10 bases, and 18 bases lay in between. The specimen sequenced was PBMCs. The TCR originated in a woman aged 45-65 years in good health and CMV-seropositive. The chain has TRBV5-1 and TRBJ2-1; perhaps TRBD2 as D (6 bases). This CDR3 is CASSAGLQQVEQFF. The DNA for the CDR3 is TGCGCCAGCAGCGCGGGACTCCAGCAAGTAGAGCAGTTCTTC.